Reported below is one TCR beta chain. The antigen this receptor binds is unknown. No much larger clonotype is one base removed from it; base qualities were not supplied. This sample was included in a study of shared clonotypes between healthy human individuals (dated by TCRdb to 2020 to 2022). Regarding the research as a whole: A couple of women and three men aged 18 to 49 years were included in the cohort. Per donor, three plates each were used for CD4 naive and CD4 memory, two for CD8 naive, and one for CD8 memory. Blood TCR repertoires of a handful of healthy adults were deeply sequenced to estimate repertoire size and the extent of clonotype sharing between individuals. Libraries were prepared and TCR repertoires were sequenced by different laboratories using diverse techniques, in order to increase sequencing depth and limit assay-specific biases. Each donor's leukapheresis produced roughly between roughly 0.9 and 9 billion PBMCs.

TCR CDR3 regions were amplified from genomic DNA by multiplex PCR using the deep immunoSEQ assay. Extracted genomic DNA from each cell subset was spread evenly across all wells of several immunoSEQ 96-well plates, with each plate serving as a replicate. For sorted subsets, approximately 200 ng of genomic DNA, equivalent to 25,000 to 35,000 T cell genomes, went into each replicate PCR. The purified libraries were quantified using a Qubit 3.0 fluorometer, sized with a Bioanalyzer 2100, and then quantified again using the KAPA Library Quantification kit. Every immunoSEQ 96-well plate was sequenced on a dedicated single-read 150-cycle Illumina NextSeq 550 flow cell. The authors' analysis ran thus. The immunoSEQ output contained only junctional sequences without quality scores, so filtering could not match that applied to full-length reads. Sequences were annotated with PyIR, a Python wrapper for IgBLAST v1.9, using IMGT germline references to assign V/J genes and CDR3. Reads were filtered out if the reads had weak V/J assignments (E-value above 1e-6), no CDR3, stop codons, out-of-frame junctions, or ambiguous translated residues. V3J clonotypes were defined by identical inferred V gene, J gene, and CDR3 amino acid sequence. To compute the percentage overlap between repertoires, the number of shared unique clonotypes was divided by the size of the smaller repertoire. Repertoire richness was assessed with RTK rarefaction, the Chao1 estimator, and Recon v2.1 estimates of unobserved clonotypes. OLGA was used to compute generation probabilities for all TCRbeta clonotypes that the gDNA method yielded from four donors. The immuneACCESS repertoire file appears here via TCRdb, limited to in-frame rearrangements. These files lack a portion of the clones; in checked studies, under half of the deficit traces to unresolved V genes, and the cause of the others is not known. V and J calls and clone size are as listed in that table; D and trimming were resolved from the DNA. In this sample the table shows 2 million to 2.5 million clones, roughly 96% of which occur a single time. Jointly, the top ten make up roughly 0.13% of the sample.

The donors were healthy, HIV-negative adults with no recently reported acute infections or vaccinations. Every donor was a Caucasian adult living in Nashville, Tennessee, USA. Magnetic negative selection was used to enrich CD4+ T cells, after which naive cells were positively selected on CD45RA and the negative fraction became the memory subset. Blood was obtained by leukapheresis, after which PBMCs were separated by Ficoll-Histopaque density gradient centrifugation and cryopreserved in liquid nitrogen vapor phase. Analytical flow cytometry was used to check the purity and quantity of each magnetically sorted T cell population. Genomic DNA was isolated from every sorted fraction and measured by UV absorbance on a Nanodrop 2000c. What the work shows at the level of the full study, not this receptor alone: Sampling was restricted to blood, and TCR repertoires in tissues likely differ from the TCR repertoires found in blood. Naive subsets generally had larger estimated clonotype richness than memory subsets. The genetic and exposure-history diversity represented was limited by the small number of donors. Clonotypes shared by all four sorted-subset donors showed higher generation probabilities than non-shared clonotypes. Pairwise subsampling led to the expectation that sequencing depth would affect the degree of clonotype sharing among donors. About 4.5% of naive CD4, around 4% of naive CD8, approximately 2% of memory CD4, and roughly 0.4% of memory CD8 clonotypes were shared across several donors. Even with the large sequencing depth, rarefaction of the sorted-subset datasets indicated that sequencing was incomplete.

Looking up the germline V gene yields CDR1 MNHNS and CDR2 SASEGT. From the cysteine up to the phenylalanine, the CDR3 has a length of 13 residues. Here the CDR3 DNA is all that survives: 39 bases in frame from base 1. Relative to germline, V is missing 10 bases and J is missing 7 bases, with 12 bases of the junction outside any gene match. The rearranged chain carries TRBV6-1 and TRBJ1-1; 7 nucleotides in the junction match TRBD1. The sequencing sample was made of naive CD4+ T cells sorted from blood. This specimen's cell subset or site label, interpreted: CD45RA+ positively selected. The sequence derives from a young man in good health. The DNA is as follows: TGTGCCACCTACCTGACAGGGTTTAATGAAGCTTTCTTT. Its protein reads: CATYLTGFNEAFF.